The 31 T cell receptor beta chains below come from one sample, sequenced in a study of blood T cell repertoires in COVID-19. Sequencing was performed with immunoSEQ multiplex PCR; in TCRdb, only in-frame clones are kept and a portion is missing. Of 170,000 or so clones in the sample, more than 75% were seen once. The sequencing input was peripheral blood. The source is a man aged 60 to 75 with COVID-19, enrolled during active disease.

In its sample, this clone was seen once. CDR3 nucleotides: TGTGCCAGCAGCTTCGGACAGGCGTTGAGCGAGCAGTACTTC. Protein sequence: CASSFGQALSEQYF. This chain uses TRBV5-6 with TRBJ2-7, with TRBD1 identical over 7 bases. Germline lookup yields CDR1 SGHDT and CDR2 YYEEEE. With V trimmed by 2 bases and J by 6 bases, 8 bases remained unmatched. This CDR3 has 14 amino acids.

The chain employs TRBV10-3 and TRBJ1-2, with 11 positions matching TRBD1. Germline V CDR1 and CDR2: ENHRY, SYGVKD. Trimming cost V 2 bases and J 5 bases; bases outside gene matches: 7. CDR3 length: 16 residues. The DNA for the CDR3 is TGTGCCATCAGTGAGGGACAGGGGGCCCCTACTTATGGCTACACCTTC. It translates to CAISEGQGAPTYGYTF.

The rearrangement joins TRBV7-8 to TRBJ2-5, with 9 nucleotides matching TRBD1. Trimming took 2 bases from V and 5 from J; bases not matched to a gene: 15. The CDR3 runs to 18 residues. Germline-derived CDR1 and CDR2 are SGHVS and FQNEAQ. CDR3 in amino acids: CASSLKARGTGFGETQYF. CDR3 DNA sequence: TGTGCCAGCAGCTTAAAAGCCCGAGGGACAGGGTTTGGGGAGACCCAGTACTTC.

The gene calls are TRBV6-5 and TRBJ1-6; 7 nucleotides agree with TRBD1. With V trimmed by 0 bases and J by 15 bases, 11 bases remained unmatched. CDR1 and CDR2 (germline): MNHEY, SVGAGI. CDR3 length: 15 amino acids. CDR3 sequence (DNA): TGTGCCAGCAGTTACTCCGGCCTCACAGGGGAAGTCCTCCACTTT. It codes for CASSYSGLTGEVLHF.

For this clone: Other DNA sequences in this specimen translate into the identical CDR3. V and J are TRBV7-3 and TRBJ1-1; D is uncertain. In germline, CDR1 is SGHTA, CDR2 FQGTGA. The CDR3 has 13 amino acids. The V end was cut by 5 bases, the J end by 0 bases, with 7 bases between. The CDR3 loop reads CASSAGVNTEAFF. In nucleotides, the CDR3 is TGTGCCAGCAGCGCGGGCGTGAACACTGAAGCTTTCTTT.

J is TRBJ2-7 and V is TRBV3-1 (or the pseudogene TRBV3-2); 10 bases agree with TRBD2. V shed 4 bases and J 5 bases; nucleotides not matched to a gene: 8. The V gene's germline CDR1 is LGHDT and CDR2 YNNKEL (reference sequence). The length of the CDR3 is 15 residues. The CDR3 is CASSPRSSGRNEQYF. Here the CDR3 DNA reads TGTGCCAGCAGCCCGCGATCTAGCGGGAGAAACGAGCAGTACTTC.

The chain's CDR3 is CASSQEGAGGLSDTQYF. The CDR3 coding sequence is TGCGCCAGCAGCCAAGAGGGTGCGGGGGGGTTGTCAGATACGCAGTATTTT. The rearrangement uses TRBV4-1 and TRBJ2-3; TRBD2 matches 9 bases. Germline assignment: CDR1 MGHRA and CDR2 YSYEKL. The CDR3 runs 17 residues. V shed 0 bases, J shed 4 bases, and the junction held 8 bases outside the gene matches.

This clone was counted only a few times. The chain couples TRBV28 to TRBJ1-3; 7 positions match TRBD1. V trimming: 6 bases; J trimming: 4 bases; junction bases outside the gene matches: 6. There are 14 residues in the CDR3. The V gene's germline CDR1 is MDHEN and CDR2 SYDVKM. For the CDR3, the DNA is TGTGCCAGCAGCCGACCACAGGGGGGAAACACCATATATTTT. Amino acid sequence: CASSRPQGGNTIYF.

The V call is TRBV19, the J call TRBJ1-1, with 8 bases identical to TRBD1. The CDR3 is made up of 15 amino acids. Trimming cost V 0 bases and J 5 bases; bases outside gene matches: 5. Germline V gene lookup returns CDR1 LNHDA and CDR2 SQIVND (reference sequence). In DNA form, the CDR3 reads TGTGCCAGTAGTATAGATGGCAGGGGGCTTACTGAAGCTTTCTTT. This encodes CASSIDGRGLTEAFF.

The rearrangement uses TRBV9 and TRBJ2-3; maybe TRBD2 (5 bases). The CDR3 is 18 amino acids. The germline V gene encodes CDR1 SGDLS and CDR2 YYNGEE. Trimming left V 6 bases short and J 1 base short, with 24 bases between. The CDR3 here is CASTAGVLPRLGTDTQYF. As DNA, the CDR3 is TGTGCCAGCACCGCCGGGGTCCTCCCGCGGCTAGGCACAGATACGCAGTATTTT.

As to this clone: A junction boundary mismatches the germline segment, possibly from a read error. V gene TRBV7-7 combines with J gene TRBJ2-1; 8 nucleotides align to TRBD2. Germline CDR1 is SSHAT and CDR2 is FNYEAQ (reference sequence). This CDR3 contains 15 residues. CDR3 protein: CASSSGSGIWSEQFF. CDR3 DNA sequence: TGTGCTAGCAGCTCTGGTAGCGGGATTTGGAGTGAGCAGTTCTTC.

The chain uses TRBV5-8 and TRBJ1-1; the D gene is possibly TRBD1 (6 bases). CDR1 and CDR2 from the germline V gene are SGHTS and YDEGEE. Trimming took 5 bases from V and 2 from J, leaving 19 bases between them. The CDR3 spans 16 residues. Here the CDR3 reads CASSWGQGPPNTEAFF. The CDR3 DNA is TGTGCCAGCAGTTGGGGCCAGGGGCCACCAAACACTGAAGCTTTCTTT.

The chain uses TRBV7-3 and TRBJ2-2; 8 nucleotides agree with TRBD2. Germline V CDR1 and CDR2: SGHTA, FQGTGA. The CDR3 runs to 15 residues. Trimming removed 5 bases from V and 6 bases from J; junction bases left unmatched: 8. CDR3 sequence reads: CASSQGLVAAGELFF. DNA of the CDR3: TGTGCCAGCAGCCAGGGACTAGTGGCGGCCGGGGAGCTGTTTTTT.

The chain couples TRBV6-5 to TRBJ2-6, with D perhaps TRBD1 (5 bases). CDR1 and CDR2 (germline): MNHEY, SVGAGI. V lost 6 bases and J 1 base, leaving 10 bases between the germline ends. The CDR3 extends over 15 amino acids. The CDR3 region is CASSLAGSGANVLTF. The CDR3 DNA is TGTGCCAGCAGCTTAGCAGGGTCTGGGGCCAACGTCCTGACTTTC.

This chain uses TRBV7-9 with TRBJ1-2; perhaps TRBD1 as D (5 bases). The CDR3 length is 13 residues. Germline values: CDR1 SEHNR, CDR2 FQNEAQ (reference sequence). V gave up 5 bases and J gave up 6 bases, with 13 bases separating them. The CDR3 here is CASSPSAGNGYTF. Here the CDR3 DNA reads TGTGCCAGCAGCCCCTCAGCAGGGAATGGCTACACCTTC.

The CDR3 sequence: CASSLALIQANYGYTF. The CDR3 coding sequence is TGTGCCAGCAGCTTAGCGCTCATTCAGGCTAACTATGGCTACACCTTC. The J gene is TRBJ1-2, the V gene TRBV7-2; unclear D gene. This CDR3 is built from 16 residues. Germline-derived CDR1 and CDR2 are SGHTA and FQGNSA. Trimming pared 0 bases from V and 0 bases from J, leaving 11 bases between.

Worth noting for this clone: The CDR3 end shows no conserved phenylalanine or tryptophan, and so a read error is likely. The limits of the CDR3 on the DNA are not certain, so only TCRdb's listed CDR3 is given. The chain uses TRBV12-3 or TRBV12-4 and TRBJ1-1; the D call in the table, TRBD1, was not verified against the DNA. With termini counted, the CDR3 has 12 amino acids. CDR3 residues: CATSFEVGAEVL.

The chain recombines TRBV6-6 with TRBJ2-7; D possibly corresponds to TRBD2 (7 bases). The germline gives CDR1 MNHNY, CDR2 SVGAGI (reference sequence). The V and J ends lost 2 bases and 3 bases respectively, with 17 bases between them. The CDR3 consists of 16 residues. This CDR3 is CASSYKGGAAFYEQYF. The CDR3, as DNA: TGTGCCAGCAGTTACAAGGGGGGGGCAGCATTCTACGAGCAGTACTTC.

The V gene is TRBV2, the J gene TRBJ2-2; 9 nucleotides line up with TRBD1. In germline, CDR1 is SNHLY, CDR2 FYNNEI. V shed 4 bases, J shed 0 bases, and the junction held 3 bases outside the gene matches. The CDR3 spans 16 residues. CDR3 in amino acids: CASSVRDRANTGELFF. CDR3 nucleotide sequence: TGTGCCAGCAGTGTTAGGGACAGGGCGAACACCGGGGAGCTGTTTTTT.

The chain is built from TRBV7-2 and TRBJ2-2, with 8 bases aligning to TRBD1. This CDR3 spans 17 amino acids. Per germline, CDR1 SGHTA and CDR2 FQGNSA. With 0 bases clipped from V and 3 bases from J, the junction kept 6 bases outside the gene matches. The CDR3 is CASSLAPQGADTGELFF. The CDR3 DNA follows: TGTGCCAGCAGCTTAGCCCCCCAGGGGGCGGACACCGGGGAGCTGTTTTTT.

This clone was picked up a small number of times. The chain carries TRBV3-1 (or the pseudogene TRBV3-2) and TRBJ1-1; 9 positions agree with TRBD1. The V gene's germline CDR1 is LGHDT and CDR2 YNNKEL (reference sequence). Trimming at V came to 3 bases and at J to 6 bases, leaving 8 bases not matched to a gene. This CDR3 is built from 15 residues. The CDR3 DNA reads as TGTGCCAGCAGCCAGCCGACAGGGGGGAAGCCTGAAGCTTTCTTT. Translation: CASSQPTGGKPEAFF.

V gene TRBV13 combines with J gene TRBJ2-2; D is uncertain. Trimming left V 8 bases short and J 4 bases short, with 11 bases between. Germline loops: CDR1 PRHDT, CDR2 FYEKMQ (reference sequence). The CDR3 extends over 13 amino acids. The CDR3 nucleotides are TGTGCCAGCCCCGGTCCATCCACCGGGGAGCTGTTTTTT. Residues: CASPGPSTGELFF.

The rearrangement uses TRBV6-5 and TRBJ2-7; 12 bases line up with TRBD1. This CDR3 region has 14 residues. Unmatched junction bases numbered 5, after V lost 7 bases and J lost 4 bases. Per the germline V gene, CDR1 is MNHEY and CDR2 is SVGAGI. In DNA form, the CDR3 reads TGTGCCAGCAACCGGGACAGGGGGCCGTACGAGCAGTACTTC. Amino acids: CASNRDRGPYEQYF.

V and J are TRBV11-2 and TRBJ2-7; TRBD1 matches at 9 bases. V was pared by 1 base and J by 12 bases, with 10 bases of the junction left unmatched. Per the germline V gene, CDR1 is SGHAT and CDR2 is FQNNGV. The CDR3 is 14 amino acids. CDR3 residues: CASSLGSSGTGLYF. As DNA, the CDR3 is TGTGCCAGCAGCTTAGGGTCTTCCGGGACAGGGCTGTACTTC.

The rearrangement uses TRBV5-4 and TRBJ1-2, with D unclear. Germline CDR1 reads SGHNT; CDR2 reads YYREEE (reference sequence). V lost 2 bases to trimming and J lost 7 bases, with 15 bases between them. The length of the CDR3 is 14 residues. CDR3 sequence (DNA): TGTGCCAGCAGCTTCAGCGCGGGCACGGGTGGCTACACCTTC. It translates to CASSFSAGTGGYTF.

The chain has TRBV18 and TRBJ1-2; D is unresolved. From germline, CDR1 is KGHSH and CDR2 LQKENI. This CDR3 is built from 13 residues. V lost 0 bases, J lost 4 bases, and 6 bases lay in between. Written as DNA, the CDR3 is TGTGCCAGCTCACCACCTGTCCTCTATGGCTACACCTTC. Translation gives CASSPPVLYGYTF.

This clone was counted between two and nine times. The V and J genes are TRBV9 and TRBJ2-3; 10 bases are a match to TRBD2. Germline CDR1 reads SGDLS; CDR2 reads YYNGEE. CDR3 length: 17 residues. With 0 bases clipped from V and 3 bases from J, the junction kept 7 bases outside the gene matches. CDR3 sequence reads: CASSVAPQAGGTDTQYF. The DNA of the CDR3 is TGTGCCAGCAGCGTAGCGCCCCAAGCGGGGGGGACAGATACGCAGTATTTT.

This chain connects TRBV3-1 (or the pseudogene TRBV3-2) to TRBJ2-2; D unclear. CDR3 length: 15 residues. Germline-derived CDR1 and CDR2 are LGHDT and YNNKEL (reference sequence). Trimming took 0 bases from V and 1 from J, leaving 6 bases between them. The CDR3 region is CASSQDTRNTGELFF. DNA of the CDR3: TGTGCCAGCAGCCAAGATACAAGGAACACCGGGGAGCTGTTTTTT.

The rearrangement links TRBV5-1 to TRBJ1-3; TRBD1 might be the D (5 bases). CDR3 length equals 18 residues. V was cut by 2 bases and J by 0 bases, with 18 bases left in between. CDR1 and CDR2 (germline): SGHRS, YFSETQ. The CDR3 loop is CASSLNYPTGASGNTIYF. The CDR3 region has the DNA TGCGCCAGCAGCTTAAATTATCCAACAGGCGCCTCTGGAAACACCATATATTTT.

Worth noting for this clone: The sample carries other DNA sequences with the same CDR3. The chain joins TRBV5-1 to TRBJ2-1, with a weak D call TRBD1 (5 bases). Germline V gives CDR1 SGHRS, CDR2 YFSETQ. The CDR3 runs 16 residues. The V gene lost 0 bases and the J gene lost 3 bases, with 13 bases spanning the gap. The chain's CDR3 is CASSLAGGQSYNEQFF. In DNA, the CDR3 is TGCGCCAGCAGCTTGGCGGGCGGACAAAGCTACAATGAGCAGTTCTTC. The whole variable domain, remainder taken from reference TRBV5-1 and TRBJ2-1, is KAGVTQTPRYLIKTRGQQVTLSCSPISGHRSVSWYQQTPGQGLQFLFEYFSETQRNKGNFPGRFSGRQFSNSRSEMNVSTLELGDSALYLCASSLAGGQSYNEQFFGPGTRLTVL.

The V gene is TRBV27, the J gene TRBJ2-1; 7 bases fit TRBD1. The germline CDR1 and CDR2 sequences are MNHEY and SMNVEV (reference sequence). The CDR3 is 15 amino acids. V lost 2 bases to trimming and J lost 2 bases; unmatched junction nucleotides: 3. The CDR3 DNA is TGTGCCAGCAGTTTAACGGGACAGCCCTACAATGAGCAGTTCTTC. It encodes CASSLTGQPYNEQFF.